This is a list of T cell receptor beta chains from one sample in a study of T cells expressing NK-cell markers. One entry per CDR3 protein, without DNA, is what TCRdb gives after re-calling the 5' RACE reads. The sample totals about 260,000 distinct CDR3 sequences; its top ten clones hold approximately 0.39%. Sequencing was performed on blood T cells: a sorted CD56 or NKG2C T cell subset, CD4+ or CD8+ T cells, or bulk PBMC T cells (not recorded which). The receptors derive from a young man in good health. Both conserved end residues are part of each CDR3.

v_gene,j_gene,CDR3aa
TRBV5-6,TRBJ2-1,CASSLGSGTIYNEQFF
TRBV19,TRBJ2-3,CASSIWAPPQGTQYF
TRBV18,TRBJ2-7,CASSPPTSYEQYF
TRBV18,TRBJ2-7,CASSTGPSYEQYF
TRBV4-3,TRBJ1-1,CASSQELKAEAFF
TRBV20-1,TRBJ2-3,CSAGTSSGIPHTQYF
TRBV6-2/TRBV6-3,TRBJ2-1,CASEFWGSPYNEQFF
TRBV12-3/TRBV12-4,TRBJ2-1,CASSLLDGEQFF
TRBV19,TRBJ2-7,CASSPQDPGEQYF
TRBV7-2,TRBJ2-3,CASSSPKRTSTDTQYF
TRBV5-4,TRBJ2-3,CASSSGLVRITDTQYF
TRBV5-4,TRBJ2-1,CASSLYGRAGNEQFF
TRBV12-3/TRBV12-4,TRBJ2-1,CASSRMDNEQFF
TRBV20-1,TRBJ2-1,CSASDRRDSYNEQFF
TRBV24-1,TRBJ2-1,CATSRSSGRDPGYNEQFF
TRBV20-1,TRBJ1-4,CSARDPTGRREKLFF
TRBV5-1,TRBJ2-7,CASSLSLAGGSYEQYF
TRBV24-1,TRBJ2-1,CATSTVAGLGDNEQFF
TRBV29-1,TRBJ2-1,CSALIRLAHNEQFF
TRBV14,TRBJ1-6,CASSHPGSNHRRNSPLHF
TRBV24-1,TRBJ2-1,CATSDPSPGVNEQFF
TRBV12-3/TRBV12-4,TRBJ1-1,CASSLWGEAFF
TRBV10-2,TRBJ1-1,CASRLQGEGTEAFF
TRBV29-1,TRBJ2-6,CSVAITSPESGANVLTF
TRBV5-1,TRBJ2-3,CASAAGGLSTDTQYF
TRBV20-1,TRBJ2-7,CSAPTPRGANEQYF
TRBV2,TRBJ1-2,CASSRDNSNYGYTF
TRBV12-3/TRBV12-4,TRBJ2-5,CASSETGVETQYF
TRBV24-1,TRBJ2-1,CATSSRSGNLDEQFF
TRBV15,TRBJ2-4,CATNSGAKNIQYF
TRBV3-1,TRBJ2-1,CASSQDLTGSYNEQFF
TRBV6-5,TRBJ2-1,CASSSVGLKEEQFF
TRBV20-1,TRBJ2-1,CSASPPGTSGNEQFF
TRBV6-1,TRBJ1-1,CASSVRAPNTEAFF
TRBV12-5,TRBJ2-5,CASGLDETQYF
TRBV7-2,TRBJ2-7,CASSQLRTGQYF
TRBV20-1,TRBJ2-1,CSARGLGWYEQFF
TRBV28,TRBJ2-1,CASSQGGRNEQFF
TRBV11-2,TRBJ1-2,CASSLVARLRRGYTF
TRBV24-1,TRBJ1-2,CATSDGSVPDFSEGYTF
TRBV6-5,TRBJ2-5,CASSYRTRDSGETQYF
TRBV6-5,TRBJ1-6,CASSYSGTGNSPLHF
TRBV10-1,TRBJ1-5,CASSEYPGGAPQHF
TRBV5-5,TRBJ2-2,CASSLFTSAYTGELFF
TRBV12-3/TRBV12-4,TRBJ1-1,CASSLRQGAYTEAFF
TRBV6-6,TRBJ1-6,CASSYAVNSPLHF
TRBV20-1,TRBJ2-3,CSASGLGGRNRGPDTQYF
TRBV15,TRBJ2-1,CATSTRQAVRVGLEQFF
TRBV20-1,TRBJ2-7,CSASLTGTSGSKQYF